Listed here are 17 T cell receptor beta chains from one sample, sequenced in a study of long-term antiretroviral therapy in people with HIV. At survey level, the immunoSEQ assay was run in its v3.0 version. Some clones are missing from TCRdb's copy, which holds only in-frame ones; the method was immunoSEQ multiplex PCR. The data contain tens of thousands of clones, approximately 84% of them singletons. Sequenced here: unsorted PBMCs, sampled just over 2.7 years before starting antiretroviral therapy. The receptors shown here come from a young woman with HIV.

The rearrangement links TRBV29-1 to TRBJ2-3; D might be TRBD1 (5 bases). V lost 6 bases and J lost 0, with 16 bases in between. The germline CDR1 and CDR2 sequences are SQVTM and ANQGSEA. The length of the CDR3 is 15 residues. This CDR3 is CSVNQWGTSTDTQYF. The CDR3 DNA is TGCAGCGTCAATCAGTGGGGCACTAGCACAGATACGCAGTATTTT.

The chain links TRBV28 to TRBJ1-5; no firm D call. CDR1 and CDR2 (germline): MDHEN, SYDVKM. The CDR3 is 15 residues long. V was shortened by 7 bases and J by 4 bases, with 17 bases between the two germline ends. The CDR3 coding sequence is TGTGCCAGCACCTTGCTAGGGCTCGGGAATCAGCCCCAGCATTTT. This gives the protein CASTLLGLGNQPQHF.

The chain combines TRBV11-2 with TRBJ2-5; TRBD1 matches at 7 bases. Trimming took 5 bases from V and 9 from J; bases not matched to a gene: 12. CDR1 is SGHAT, CDR2 FQNNGV, per germline. This CDR3 region has 14 residues. As DNA, the CDR3 is TGTGCCAGCAGCCCGACAGGGAATGCTCCGGCCCAGTACTTC. Its protein product is CASSPTGNAPAQYF.

This chain uses TRBV5-1 with TRBJ2-1; TRBD2 aligns across 9 bases. CDR1 SGHRS and CDR2 YFSETQ come from the germline V gene. V was clipped by 4 bases and J by 7 bases; unmatched bases: 9. CDR3 length: 15 amino acids. The CDR3 reads CASSPVAGGVNEQFF. DNA for the CDR3: TGCGCCAGCAGCCCCGTCGCGGGAGGGGTTAATGAGCAGTTCTTC.

The V and J genes are TRBV5-1 and TRBJ1-6; 7 bases match TRBD1. J lost 7 bases, V lost 4 bases, and 5 bases had no gene match. The CDR3 sequence is 14 residues long. CDR1 SGHRS and CDR2 YFSETQ come from the germline V gene. The CDR3 bases are TGCGCCAGCAGCGTTGGGACAGCCAATTCACCCCTCCACTTT. Protein product: CASSVGTANSPLHF.

The J gene is TRBJ2-1, the V gene TRBV5-6; D is ambiguous. This CDR3 comprises 12 residues. The V gene's germline CDR1 is SGHDT and CDR2 YYEEEE. The V and J ends lost 4 bases and 9 bases respectively, with 11 bases between them. CDR3 DNA sequence: TGTGCCAGCAGCAGCAGAGTAGGTGAGCAGTTCTTC. Protein: CASSSRVGEQFF.

This clone was seen once. The gene calls are TRBV30 and TRBJ2-5; TRBD1 agrees at 8 bases. Unmatched junction bases numbered 8, after V lost 3 bases and J lost 5 bases. Germline CDR1 GTSNPN, CDR2 SVGIG (reference sequence). The CDR3 is made up of 14 amino acids. The CDR3 spells CAWSRGDRLETQYF. Written as DNA, the CDR3 is TGTGCCTGGAGCCGAGGGGACAGGTTGGAGACCCAGTACTTC.

The J gene is TRBJ2-7, the V gene TRBV30, with 12 positions matching TRBD2. The CDR3 covers 15 residues. Germline lookup yields CDR1 GTSNPN and CDR2 SVGIG (reference sequence). J lost 2 bases, V lost 0 bases, and 2 bases had no gene match. CDR3 nucleotide sequence: TGTGCCTGGAGTGTAAGGACTAGCGGGACCTACGAGCAGTACGTC. It specifies CAWSVRTSGTYEQYV.

This chain connects TRBV6-1 to TRBJ2-5, with 7 bases matching TRBD1. The CDR3 runs 13 residues. With V trimmed by 5 bases and J by 6 bases, 6 bases remained unmatched. In germline, CDR1 is MNHNS, CDR2 SASEGT. Written as DNA, the CDR3 is TGTGCCAGCAGTTTAGACAGGGTACAGACCCAGTACTTC. Protein sequence: CASSLDRVQTQYF.

This chain joins TRBV11-1 and TRBJ1-4, with D hard to call. The CDR3 loop spans 13 amino acids. Germline V gene data show CDR1 as SGHAT and CDR2 as FQDESV (reference sequence). Trimming shortened V by 3 bases and J by 8 bases, and 10 bases separated the two germline ends. CDR3 sequence reads: CASSLVIGEKLFF. The CDR3 DNA sequence: TGTGCCAGCAGCTTGGTGATCGGAGAAAAACTGTTTTTT.

J is TRBJ1-1 and V is TRBV5-1, with a possible D match to TRBD1 (6 bases). Germline CDR1 SGHRS, CDR2 YFSETQ. V shed 4 bases and J shed 1 base, with 11 bases lying between them. The CDR3 is 14 amino acids. The CDR3, as DNA: TGCGCCAGCAGCCCGGGGGCATGGAACACTGAAGCTTTCTTT. It encodes CASSPGAWNTEAFF.

This chain links TRBV11-2 with TRBJ2-1; D gene uncertain. Germline lookup yields CDR1 SGHAT and CDR2 FQNNGV. Trimming took 7 bases from V and 4 from J, leaving 14 bases between them. The CDR3 is made up of 14 amino acids. The CDR3 DNA reads TGTGCCAGCACCTTGACCGAACAGTACAATGAGCAGTTCTTC. Translating it yields CASTLTEQYNEQFF. Based on the CDR3 plus reference TRBV11-2 and TRBJ2-1, the full variable domain is EAGVAQSPRYKIIEKRQSVAFWCNPISGHATLYWYQQILGQGPKLLIQFQNNGVVDDSQLPKDRFSAERLKGVDSTLKIQPAKLEDSAVYLCASTLTEQYNEQFFGPGTRLTVL.

The chain uses TRBV5-6 and TRBJ2-5; TRBD1 matches at 11 bases. Germline V CDR1 and CDR2: SGHDT, YYEEEE. V shed 3 bases and J 4 bases; nucleotides not matched to a gene: 8. This CDR3 is 16 amino acids long. CDR3 bases: TGTGCCAGCAGCTCCGGGACAGGGGGATTTGGAGAGACCCAGTACTTC. This codes for CASSSGTGGFGETQYF.

J is TRBJ2-2 and V is TRBV27, with 9 bases lining up with TRBD1. Germline CDR1 and CDR2: MNHEY and SMNVEV (reference sequence). The V and J ends lost 5 bases and 5 bases, in that order; junction bases with no gene match: 6. CDR3 length equals 15 residues. The CDR3 DNA sequence: TGTGCCAGCAGTCCCGGGACAGGGTGGACCGGGGAGCTGTTTTTT. It is translated as CASSPGTGWTGELFF.

This clone was seen only once. The CDR3 bases are TGTGCCAGCACTAATCCAGGGAAAGAGACCCAGTACTTC. Amino acid sequence: CASTNPGKETQYF. J is TRBJ2-5 and V is TRBV7-2; tentatively, D is TRBD1 (5 bases). V lost 7 bases and J lost 3, with 12 bases in between. The CDR3 covers 13 residues. In germline, CDR1 is SGHTA, CDR2 FQGNSA.

This chain connects TRBV7-2 to TRBJ2-5, with 12 bases that match TRBD1. The CDR3 consists of 16 residues. V gave up 5 bases and J gave up 6 bases; unmatched junction bases: 10. Germline loops: CDR1 SGHTA, CDR2 FQGNSA. The CDR3 loop is CASSGGQGALGQTQYF. DNA for the CDR3: TGTGCCAGCAGCGGGGGACAGGGGGCTCTCGGGCAGACCCAGTACTTC.

The J gene is TRBJ2-3, the V gene TRBV9; 10 positions match TRBD1. The CDR3 sequence is 15 residues long. The germline V gene encodes CDR1 SGDLS and CDR2 YYNGEE. After removal of 2 bases from V and 4 bases from J, the junction contained 4 bases not matched to a gene. The CDR3 DNA reads TGTGCCAGCAGCGTGTCGGGACAGGGGTCAGATACGCAGTATTTT. Translation gives CASSVSGQGSDTQYF.